The source of this T cell receptor beta chain is a study of blood T cell repertoires in COVID-19. V dropped 6 bases and J dropped 5 bases, with 19 bases sitting between them. The germline V gene has CDR1 MGHDK and CDR2 SYGVNS. The CDR3 has 16 amino acids. In this sample, this clone turned up once. Using immunoSEQ multiplex PCR, the repertoire was profiled, and TCRdb retains in-frame clones only, with some absent. This sample carries some 150,000 clones, 76% of them seen once, and the ten largest clones take 4% to 4.5%. The sequence derives from a man between 60 and 70 years old with acute or convalescent COVID-19. This chain joins TRBV25-1 and TRBJ1-4, with D possibly being TRBD1 (5 bases). Material: peripheral blood. The CDR3 nucleotides are TGTGCCAGCAGCGAAAAGGGAAATCAGGGAAATGAAAAACTGTTTTTT. It encodes CASSEKGNQGNEKLFF.